Below, one TCR beta chain is given with its context. The source of the sample is a study of T cell responses to AZD1222 COVID-19 vaccine. The CDR3 runs to 14 residues. CDR1 is SGHRS, CDR2 YFSETQ, per germline. The ends were cut back, 1 base at V and 5 bases at J, with 12 bases in the middle. TCRdb keeps only in-frame clones here, not all; method: immunoSEQ multiplex PCR. This sample carries around 70,000 clones, roughly 85% of them seen once, and the ten largest clones take roughly 21%. The clonotype originates from an adult in good health. V is TRBV5-1 and J is TRBJ2-5; D perhaps matches TRBD1 (6 bases). This specimen consisted of peripheral blood, obtained on day 0 of AZD1222 vaccination. CDR3 region: CASSLSGVRETQYF. CDR3 bases: TGCGCCAGCAGCTTGTCAGGGGTGCGGGAGACCCAGTACTTC.